This TCR beta chain is drawn from a study of blood T cell repertoires in COVID-19 (dated by TCRdb to the early 2020s). At the level of the whole study: Samples from collaborators originated in the United States, Italy and Spain and spanned both the acute and convalescent phases of COVID-19. The samples were drawn from the first 160 participants of the ongoing ImmuneRACE study and from 1,200 or so subjects provided by 6 global collaborators. The sample metadata nearly always contained a de-identified subject ID, COVID-19 status, age in years and sex. Deeply sampled blood TCRbeta repertoires from subjects exposed to, actively infected with, or recovered from COVID-19 were included in the dataset. HLA class I and class II types, where available, came from metadata supplied by the sample provider rather than from assay-based typing. The material from the prospective study consisted of cDNA or gDNA derived from T cells, B-cell-depleted T cells, or PBMCs. The repertoires were released in a freely available public database meant as a resource for research on the immune response to SARS-CoV-2. What the work shows at the level of the full study, not this receptor alone: The amount of clinical and demographic metadata varied by source and participant and was provided uncurated.

TCRbeta CDR3 regions were amplified from genomic DNA by means of the immunoSEQ Assay, a bias-controlled multiplex PCR. The source study handled its data this way. The number of nucleated cells in each sample was estimated by amplification of reference gene primers within the assay. To quantify the absolute abundance of each unique TCRbeta CDR3 rearrangement, sequence reads were collapsed and filtered. For each sample, productive Simpson clonality was calculated as the square root of Simpson's diversity index across productive rearrangements. TCRdb mirrors the immuneACCESS table, restricted to in-frame sequences. Some clones are absent from its copies; in checked studies, under half trace to an unresolved V gene, and the reason for the others is unknown. Clone size and V and J calls were adopted from that table, with D and trimming inferred from the DNA. For this sample there are about 440,000 clones; around 90% appear just once. The ten largest make up more than 0.55% of the sample.

From the germline V gene (reference sequence), CDR1 is MNHEY and CDR2 is SMNVEV. Reading from cysteine to phenylalanine, the CDR3 counts 13 amino acids. Only the CDR3 portion is preserved as DNA: 39 bases, with reading frame beginning at the first base. V is cut back by 3 bases and J by 4 bases, with 1 base in the junction unmatched. In the prospective study, participants were roughly 18 to 100 years old, resided in about two dozen geographic areas of the United States, and were enrolled through a virtual design. Cohort assignment in the prospective study relied on participant-reported clinical history from a screening survey and a study questionnaire. Recovered participants in ImmuneRACE Cohort 3 were defined as having two consecutive negative NP/OP PCR tests, clearance from a healthcare professional, or resolution of symptoms. Mobile phlebotomists in the prospective study collected whole blood, serum and a nasopharyngeal or oropharyngeal swab from every participant. Additional blood draws and questionnaires over a 2-month period could optionally be provided by prospective study participants. Before DNA extraction, blood samples from the prospective study were shipped at room temperature or frozen.

This clone was observed a handful of times. This clone's antigen is unknown. Base qualities are missing; no much larger clone stands one base away. Distinct nucleotide sequences in the sample also encode this CDR3. The V and J segments used are TRBV27 and TRBJ1-2; TRBD1 aligns with 8 central bases. The origin of this receptor is a man between 18 and 29 years old who had recovered from COVID-19. Sequenced input: PBMCs or T cells enriched from blood (not recorded which). The nucleotides are TGTGCCAGCAGTTTCGGACAGGGCTATGGCTACACCTTC. This codes for CASSFGQGYGYTF.